This paragraph reports one T cell receptor (beta chain). The data were obtained in a study of patients and donors after allogeneic stem cell transplantation. The CDR3 length is 14 residues. Looked up from germline, CDR1 is ENHRY and CDR2 is SYGVKD. J lost 7 bases, V lost 6 bases, and 9 bases had no gene match. TCRdb re-derived calls from the RT-PCR reads in MiXCR, one entry per CDR3 protein. This table holds over 400,000 distinct CDR3 sequences, 16% found once. This TCR came from a human donor who was either an allogeneic HSCT recipient or a stem cell or donor lymphocyte infusion donor (not recorded which). It is not recorded whose cells these are; they may come from a transplant donor. The chain carries TRBV10-3 and TRBJ1-5, with TRBD1 matching over 7 bases. Sequenced material: blood, either unsorted or a sorted T cell fraction (not recorded which). Here the CDR3 reads CAISENRGRQPQHF. CDR3 sequence (DNA): TGTGCCATCAGCGAAAACAGGGGAAGACAGCCCCAGCATTTT.